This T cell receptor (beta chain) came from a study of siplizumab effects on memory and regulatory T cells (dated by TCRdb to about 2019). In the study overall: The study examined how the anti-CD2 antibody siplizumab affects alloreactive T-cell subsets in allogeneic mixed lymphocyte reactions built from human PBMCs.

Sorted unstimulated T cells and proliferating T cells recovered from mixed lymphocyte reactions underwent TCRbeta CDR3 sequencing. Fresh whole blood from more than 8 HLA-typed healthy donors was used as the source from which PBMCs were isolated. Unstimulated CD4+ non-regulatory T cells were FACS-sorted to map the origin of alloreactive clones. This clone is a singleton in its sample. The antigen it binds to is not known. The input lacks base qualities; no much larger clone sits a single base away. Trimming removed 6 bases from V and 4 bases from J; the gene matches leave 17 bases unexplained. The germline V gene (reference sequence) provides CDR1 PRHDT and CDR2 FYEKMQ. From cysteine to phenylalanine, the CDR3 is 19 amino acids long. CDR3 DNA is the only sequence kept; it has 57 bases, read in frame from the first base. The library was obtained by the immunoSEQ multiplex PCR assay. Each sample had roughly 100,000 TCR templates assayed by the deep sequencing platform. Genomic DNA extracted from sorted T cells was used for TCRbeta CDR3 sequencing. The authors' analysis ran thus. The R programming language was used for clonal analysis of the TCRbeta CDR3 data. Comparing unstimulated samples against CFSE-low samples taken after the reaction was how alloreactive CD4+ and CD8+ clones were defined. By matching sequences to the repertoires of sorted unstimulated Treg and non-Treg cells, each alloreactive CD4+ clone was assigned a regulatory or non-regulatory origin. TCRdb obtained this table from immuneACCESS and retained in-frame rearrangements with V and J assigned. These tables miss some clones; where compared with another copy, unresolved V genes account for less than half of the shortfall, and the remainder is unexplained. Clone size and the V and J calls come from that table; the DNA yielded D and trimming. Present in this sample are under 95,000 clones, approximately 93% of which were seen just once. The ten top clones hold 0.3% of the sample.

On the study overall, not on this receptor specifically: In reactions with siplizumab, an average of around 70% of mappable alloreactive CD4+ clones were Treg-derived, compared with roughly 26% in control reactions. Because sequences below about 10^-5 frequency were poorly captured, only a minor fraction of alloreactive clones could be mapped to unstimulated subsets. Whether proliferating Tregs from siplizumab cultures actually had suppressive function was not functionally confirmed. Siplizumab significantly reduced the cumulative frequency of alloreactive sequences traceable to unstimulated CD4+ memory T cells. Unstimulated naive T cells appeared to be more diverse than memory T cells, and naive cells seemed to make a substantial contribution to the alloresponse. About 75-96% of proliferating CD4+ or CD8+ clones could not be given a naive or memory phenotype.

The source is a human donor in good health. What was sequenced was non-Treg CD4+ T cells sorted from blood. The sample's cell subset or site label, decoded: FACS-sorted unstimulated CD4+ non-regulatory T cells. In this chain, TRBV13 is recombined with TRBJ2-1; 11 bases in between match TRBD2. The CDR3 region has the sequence CASRRLTIGTSGVYNEQFF. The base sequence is TGTGCCAGCAGGCGCCTTACTATCGGGACTAGCGGAGTATACAATGAGCAGTTCTTC. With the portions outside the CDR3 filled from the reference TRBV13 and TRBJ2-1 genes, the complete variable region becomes AAGVIQSPRHLIKEKRETATLKCYPIPRHDTVYWYQQGPGQDPQFLISFYEKMQSDKGSIPDRFSAQQFSDYHSELNMSSLELGDSALYFCASRRLTIGTSGVYNEQFFGPGTRLTVL.